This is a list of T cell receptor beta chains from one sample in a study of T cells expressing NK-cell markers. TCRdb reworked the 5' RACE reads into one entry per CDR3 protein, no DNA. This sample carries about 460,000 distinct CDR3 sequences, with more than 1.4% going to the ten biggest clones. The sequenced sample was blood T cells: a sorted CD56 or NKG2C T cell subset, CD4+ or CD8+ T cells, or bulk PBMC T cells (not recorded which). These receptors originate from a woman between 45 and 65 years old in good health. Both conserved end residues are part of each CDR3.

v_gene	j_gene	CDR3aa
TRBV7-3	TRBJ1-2	CASSFNRGDGYTF
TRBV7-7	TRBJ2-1	CASSLQAGGLEQFF
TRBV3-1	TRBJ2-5	CASSHRGLGETQYF
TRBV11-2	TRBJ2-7	CASRHRGREQYF
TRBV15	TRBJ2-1	CATSRTPGLAYEQFF
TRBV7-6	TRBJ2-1	CASSLGEGGFAHNEQFF
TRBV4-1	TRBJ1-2	CASSQGLQVRGGYTF
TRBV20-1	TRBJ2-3	CSALPGPGAQDTQYF
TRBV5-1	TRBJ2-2	CASSNPSGRALPNTGELFF
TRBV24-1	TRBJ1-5	CATSSTYSNQPQHF
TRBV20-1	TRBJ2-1	CSARRSSYNEQFF
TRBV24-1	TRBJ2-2	CATSGTSGPTGELFF
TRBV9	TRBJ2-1	CASSTQLWSEQFF